This T cell receptor (beta chain) appears in the sequencing data of a study of blood T cell repertoires in COVID-19. Study overall: Collection of acute and convalescent COVID-19 samples took place in the United States, Italy and Spain.

This clone appeared a single time. Produced via immunoSEQ multiplex PCR; TCRdb's table is partial and in-frame only. The sample records 130,000 to 150,000 clones, approximately 82% being singletons. Losses at the gene ends were 6 bases for V and 4 bases for J; bases not matched to a gene: 13. This CDR3 is built from 16 residues. The germline CDR1 and CDR2 sequences are SEHNR and FQNEAQ (reference sequence). This chain uses TRBV7-9 with TRBJ1-2, with TRBD1 matching over 8 bases. This clonotype originated in a man aged 55 to 69 with active or convalescent COVID-19. The specimen sequenced was peripheral blood. The CDR3 DNA reads TGTGCCAGCAGACCTCCGGGACAGGAGCCCTCCTATGGCTACACCTTC. Its translation is CASRPPGQEPSYGYTF. Combining the CDR3 with reference TRBV7-9 and TRBJ1-2 gives the whole variable domain DTGVSQNPRHKITKRGQNVTFRCDPISEHNRLYWYRQTLGQGPEFLTYFQNEAQLEKSRLLSDRFSAERPKGSFSTLEIQRTEQGDSAMYLCASRPPGQEPSYGYTFGSGTRLTVV.